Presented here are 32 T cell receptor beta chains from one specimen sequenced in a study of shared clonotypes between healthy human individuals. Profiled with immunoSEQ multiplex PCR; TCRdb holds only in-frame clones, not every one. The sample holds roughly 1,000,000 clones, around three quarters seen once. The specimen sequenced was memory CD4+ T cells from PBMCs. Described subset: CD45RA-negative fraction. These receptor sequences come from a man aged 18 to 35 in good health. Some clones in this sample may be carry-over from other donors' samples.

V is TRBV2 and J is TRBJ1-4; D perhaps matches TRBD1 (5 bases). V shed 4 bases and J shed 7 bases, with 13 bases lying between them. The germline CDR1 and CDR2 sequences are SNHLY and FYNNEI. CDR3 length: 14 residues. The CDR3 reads CASSGSHGGEKLFF. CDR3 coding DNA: TGTGCCAGCAGTGGATCCCATGGGGGTGAAAAACTGTTTTTT.

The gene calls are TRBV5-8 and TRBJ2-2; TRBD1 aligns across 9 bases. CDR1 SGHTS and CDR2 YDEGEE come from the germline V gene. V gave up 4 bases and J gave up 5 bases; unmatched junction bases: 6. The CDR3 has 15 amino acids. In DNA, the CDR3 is TGTGCCAGCAGCACCGGGACAGGGAGAACCGGGGAGCTGTTTTTT. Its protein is CASSTGTGRTGELFF.

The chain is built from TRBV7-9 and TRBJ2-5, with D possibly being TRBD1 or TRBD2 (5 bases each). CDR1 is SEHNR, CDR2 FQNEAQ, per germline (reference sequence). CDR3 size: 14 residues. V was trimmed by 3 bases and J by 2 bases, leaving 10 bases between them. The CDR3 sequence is CASSFGTLQETQYF. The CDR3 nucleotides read TGTGCCAGCAGCTTTGGGACGCTACAAGAGACCCAGTACTTC.

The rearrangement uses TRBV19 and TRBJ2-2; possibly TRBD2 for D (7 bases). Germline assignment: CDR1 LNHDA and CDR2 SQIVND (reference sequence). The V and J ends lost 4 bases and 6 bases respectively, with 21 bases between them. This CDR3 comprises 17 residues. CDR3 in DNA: TGTGCCAGTAGTAACCGGGGGAGGGGGTCTTATCCCGGGGAGCTGTTTTTT. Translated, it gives CASSNRGRGSYPGELFF.

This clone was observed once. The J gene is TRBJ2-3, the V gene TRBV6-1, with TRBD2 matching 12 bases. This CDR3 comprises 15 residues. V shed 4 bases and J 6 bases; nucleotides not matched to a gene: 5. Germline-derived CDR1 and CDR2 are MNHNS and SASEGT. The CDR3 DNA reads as TGTGCCAGCAGTGCTAGCGGGAGGGCCTGGGATACGCAGTATTTT. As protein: CASSASGRAWDTQYF.

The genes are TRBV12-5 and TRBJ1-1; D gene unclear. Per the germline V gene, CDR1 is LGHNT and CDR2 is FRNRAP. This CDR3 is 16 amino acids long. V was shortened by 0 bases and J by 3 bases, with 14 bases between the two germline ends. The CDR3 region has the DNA TGTGCTAGTGGTTTGGTACTTAACGGGAGGCACACTGAAGCTTTCTTT. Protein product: CASGLVLNGRHTEAFF.

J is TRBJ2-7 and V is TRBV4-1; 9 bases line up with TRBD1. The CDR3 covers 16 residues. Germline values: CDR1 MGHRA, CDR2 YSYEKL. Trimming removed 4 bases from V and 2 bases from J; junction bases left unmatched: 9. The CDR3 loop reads CASSPRTGATPYEQYF. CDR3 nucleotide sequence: TGCGCCAGCAGCCCACGGACAGGGGCAACGCCCTACGAGCAGTACTTC.

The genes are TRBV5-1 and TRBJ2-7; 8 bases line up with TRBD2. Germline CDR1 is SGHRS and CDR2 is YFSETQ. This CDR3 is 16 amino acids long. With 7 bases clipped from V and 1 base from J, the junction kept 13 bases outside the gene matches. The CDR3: CASAPGVAGFSYEQYF. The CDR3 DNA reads TGCGCCAGCGCCCCGGGGGTAGCGGGATTTTCCTACGAGCAGTACTTC.

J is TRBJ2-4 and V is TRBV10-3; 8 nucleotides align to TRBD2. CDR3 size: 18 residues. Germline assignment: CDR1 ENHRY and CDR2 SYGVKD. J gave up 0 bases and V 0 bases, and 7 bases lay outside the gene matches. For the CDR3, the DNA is TGTGCCATCAGTGAGTCGGTCGGGCTAGCGGGAGCCAAAAACATTCAGTACTTC. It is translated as CAISESVGLAGAKNIQYF.

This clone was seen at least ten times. CDR3 sequence (DNA): TGCGCCAGCAGCCAAGATCGTTTGAGGGGTCCCGAGGGTGGCTACACCTTC. It translates to CASSQDRLRGPEGGYTF. The rearrangement uses TRBV4-1 and TRBJ1-2; weak D call: TRBD1 (5 bases). Germline-derived CDR1 and CDR2 are MGHRA and YSYEKL. V lost 0 bases and J lost 7, with 21 bases in between. This CDR3 contains 17 residues.

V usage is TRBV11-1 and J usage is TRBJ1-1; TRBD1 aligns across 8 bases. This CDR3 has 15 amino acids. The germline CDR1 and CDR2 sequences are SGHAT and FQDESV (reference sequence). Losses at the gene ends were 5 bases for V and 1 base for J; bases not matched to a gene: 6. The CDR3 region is CASSPGDRRNTEAFF. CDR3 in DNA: TGTGCCAGCAGCCCGGGGGACAGGCGGAACACTGAAGCTTTCTTT. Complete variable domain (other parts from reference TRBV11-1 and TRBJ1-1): EAEVAQSPRYKITEKSQAVAFWCDPISGHATLYWYRQILGQGPELLVQFQDESVVDDSQLPKDRFSAERLKGVDSTLKIQPAELGDSAMYLCASSPGDRRNTEAFFGQGTRLTVV.

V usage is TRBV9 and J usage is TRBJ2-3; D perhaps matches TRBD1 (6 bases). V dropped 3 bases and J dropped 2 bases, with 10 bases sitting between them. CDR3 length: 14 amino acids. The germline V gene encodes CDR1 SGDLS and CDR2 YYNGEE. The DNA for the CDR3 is TGTGCCAGCAGCGGGGGGCCCCACACAGATACGCAGTATTTT. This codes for CASSGGPHTDTQYF.

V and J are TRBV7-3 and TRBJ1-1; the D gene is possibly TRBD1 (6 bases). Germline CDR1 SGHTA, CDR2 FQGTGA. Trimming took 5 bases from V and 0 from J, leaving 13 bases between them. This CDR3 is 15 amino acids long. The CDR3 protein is CASSPDGGMNTEAFF. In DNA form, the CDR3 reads TGTGCCAGCAGCCCCGATGGGGGCATGAACACTGAAGCTTTCTTT.

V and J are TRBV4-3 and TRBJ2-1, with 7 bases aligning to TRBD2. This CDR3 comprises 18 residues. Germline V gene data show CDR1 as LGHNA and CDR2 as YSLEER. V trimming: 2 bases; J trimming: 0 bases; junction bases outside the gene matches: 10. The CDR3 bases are TGCGCCAGCAGCCAATCGGGGAAGGGAGGGAGCTCCTACAATGAGCAGTTCTTC. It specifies CASSQSGKGGSSYNEQFF.

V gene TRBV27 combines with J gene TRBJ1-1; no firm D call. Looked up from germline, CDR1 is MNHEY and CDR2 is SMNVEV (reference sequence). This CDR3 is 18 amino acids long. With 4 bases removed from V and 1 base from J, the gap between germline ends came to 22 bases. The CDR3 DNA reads TGTGCCAGCAGTTCGTCCCGAACGTCTGCTACTCGGAACACTGAAGCTTTCTTT. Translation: CASSSSRTSATRNTEAFF.

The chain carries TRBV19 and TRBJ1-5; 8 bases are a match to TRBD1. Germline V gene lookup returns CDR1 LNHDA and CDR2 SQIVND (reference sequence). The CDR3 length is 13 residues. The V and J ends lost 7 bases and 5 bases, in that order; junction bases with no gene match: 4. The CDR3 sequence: CASNYRGDQPQHF. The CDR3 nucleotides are TGTGCCAGTAATTACAGGGGGGATCAGCCCCAGCATTTT.

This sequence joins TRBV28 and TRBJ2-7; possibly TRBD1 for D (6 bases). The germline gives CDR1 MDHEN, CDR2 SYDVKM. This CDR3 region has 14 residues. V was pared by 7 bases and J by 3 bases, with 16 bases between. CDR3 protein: CASNTPRTVYEQYF. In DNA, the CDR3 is TGTGCCAGCAATACCCCCCGGACAGTCTACGAGCAGTACTTC. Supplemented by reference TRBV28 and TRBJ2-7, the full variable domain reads DVKVTQSSRYLVKRTGEKVFLECVQDMDHENMFWYRQDPGLGLRLIYFSYDVKMKEKGDIPEGYSVSREKKERFSLILESASTNQTSMYLCASNTPRTVYEQYFGPGTRLTVT.

The CDR3 DNA reads TGTGCCAGCAGCGCCCTACAGGGGGCGGGATATGGCTACACCTTC. It yields the protein CASSALQGAGYGYTF. This rearrangement joins TRBV5-6 to TRBJ1-2; 9 positions match TRBD1. Germline loops: CDR1 SGHDT, CDR2 YYEEEE. This CDR3 spans 15 amino acids. With 4 bases clipped from V and 5 bases from J, the junction kept 9 bases outside the gene matches.

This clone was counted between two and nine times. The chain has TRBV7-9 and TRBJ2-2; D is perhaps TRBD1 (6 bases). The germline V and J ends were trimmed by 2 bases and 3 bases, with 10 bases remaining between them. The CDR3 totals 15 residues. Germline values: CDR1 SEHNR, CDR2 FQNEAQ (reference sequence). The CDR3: CASSLSTGYTGELFF. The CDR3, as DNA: TGTGCCAGCAGCTTAAGTACAGGGTACACCGGGGAGCTGTTTTTT.

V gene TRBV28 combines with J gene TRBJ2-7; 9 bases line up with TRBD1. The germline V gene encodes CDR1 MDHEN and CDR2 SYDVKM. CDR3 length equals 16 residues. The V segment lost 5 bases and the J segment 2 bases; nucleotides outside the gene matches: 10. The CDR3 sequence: CASSGQGSVRAYEQYF. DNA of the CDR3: TGTGCCAGCAGTGGACAGGGGTCAGTAAGGGCCTACGAGCAGTACTTC.

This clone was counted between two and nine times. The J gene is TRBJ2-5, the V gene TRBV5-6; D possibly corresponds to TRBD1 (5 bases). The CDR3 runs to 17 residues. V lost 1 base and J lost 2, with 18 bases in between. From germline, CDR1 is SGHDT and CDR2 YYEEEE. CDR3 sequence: CASSLPKGLPIQETQYF. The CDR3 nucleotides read TGTGCCAGCAGCTTGCCCAAGGGGCTCCCTATTCAAGAGACCCAGTACTTC.

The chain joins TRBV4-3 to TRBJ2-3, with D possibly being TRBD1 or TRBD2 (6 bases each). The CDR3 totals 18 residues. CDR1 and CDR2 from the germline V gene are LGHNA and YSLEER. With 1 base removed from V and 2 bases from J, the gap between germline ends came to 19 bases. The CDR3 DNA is TGCGCCAGCAGCCAAGGGGGGGCATCCCTAACGATCACAGATACGCAGTATTTT. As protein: CASSQGGASLTITDTQYF.

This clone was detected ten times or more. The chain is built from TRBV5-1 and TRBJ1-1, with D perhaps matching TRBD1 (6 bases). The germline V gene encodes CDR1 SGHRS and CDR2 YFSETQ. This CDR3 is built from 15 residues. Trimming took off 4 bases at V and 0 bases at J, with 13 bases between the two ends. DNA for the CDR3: TGCGCCAGCAGCACACAGGGACGGATGAACACTGAAGCTTTCTTT. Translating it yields CASSTQGRMNTEAFF.

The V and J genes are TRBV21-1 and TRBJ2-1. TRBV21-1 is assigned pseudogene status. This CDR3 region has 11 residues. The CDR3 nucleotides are TGTGCCAGCAGCAAGATAAATGAGCAGTTCTTC. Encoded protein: CASSKINEQFF.

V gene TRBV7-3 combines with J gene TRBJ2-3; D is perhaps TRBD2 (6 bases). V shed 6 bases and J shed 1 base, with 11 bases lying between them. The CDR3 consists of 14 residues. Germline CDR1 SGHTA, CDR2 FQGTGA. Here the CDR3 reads CASRQAGRTDTQYF. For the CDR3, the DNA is TGTGCCAGCAGGCAAGCGGGCCGCACAGATACGCAGTATTTT.

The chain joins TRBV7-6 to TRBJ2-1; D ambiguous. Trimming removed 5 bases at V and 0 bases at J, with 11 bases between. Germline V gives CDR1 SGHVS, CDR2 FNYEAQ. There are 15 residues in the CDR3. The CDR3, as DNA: TGTGCCAGCAGCCCCCGGGCGAGCTCCTACAATGAGCAGTTCTTC. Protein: CASSPRASSYNEQFF.

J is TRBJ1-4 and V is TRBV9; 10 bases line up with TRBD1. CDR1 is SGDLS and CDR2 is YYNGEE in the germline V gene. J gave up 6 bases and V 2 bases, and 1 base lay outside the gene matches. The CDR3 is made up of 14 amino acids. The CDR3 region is CASSVDRGDEKLFF. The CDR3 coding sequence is TGTGCCAGCAGCGTGGACAGGGGGGATGAAAAACTGTTTTTT.

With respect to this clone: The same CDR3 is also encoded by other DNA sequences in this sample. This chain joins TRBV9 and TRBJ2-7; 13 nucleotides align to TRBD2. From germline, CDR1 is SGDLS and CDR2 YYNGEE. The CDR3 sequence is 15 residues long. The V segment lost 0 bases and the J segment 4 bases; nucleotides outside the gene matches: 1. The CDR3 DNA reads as TGTGCCAGCAGCGTAGGGACTAGCGGGAGTTACGAGCAGTACTTC. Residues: CASSVGTSGSYEQYF. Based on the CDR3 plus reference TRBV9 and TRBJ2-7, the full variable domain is DSGVTQTPKHLITATGQRVTLRCSPRSGDLSVYWYQQSLDQGLQFLIQYYNGEERAKGNILERFSAQQFPDLHSELNLSSLELGDSALYFCASSVGTSGSYEQYFGPGTRLTVT.

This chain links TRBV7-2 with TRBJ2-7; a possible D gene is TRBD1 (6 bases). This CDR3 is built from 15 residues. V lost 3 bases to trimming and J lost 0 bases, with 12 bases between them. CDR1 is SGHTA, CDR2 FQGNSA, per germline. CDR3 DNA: TGTGCCAGCAGCTTGGGACACTTAAGCTCCTACGAGCAGTACTTC. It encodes CASSLGHLSSYEQYF.

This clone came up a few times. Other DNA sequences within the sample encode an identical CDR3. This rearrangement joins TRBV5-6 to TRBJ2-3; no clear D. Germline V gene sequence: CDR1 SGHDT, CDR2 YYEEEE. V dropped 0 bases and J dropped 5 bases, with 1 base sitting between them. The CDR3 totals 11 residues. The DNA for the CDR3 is TGTGCCAGCAGCTTGGAAGATACGCAGTATTTT. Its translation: CASSLEDTQYF.

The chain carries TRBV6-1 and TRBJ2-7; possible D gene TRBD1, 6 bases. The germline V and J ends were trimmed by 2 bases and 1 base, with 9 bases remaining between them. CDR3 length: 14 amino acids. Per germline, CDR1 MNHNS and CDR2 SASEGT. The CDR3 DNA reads TGTGCCAGCAGTGAATTACAGGGATCCTACGAGCAGTACTTC. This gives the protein CASSELQGSYEQYF.

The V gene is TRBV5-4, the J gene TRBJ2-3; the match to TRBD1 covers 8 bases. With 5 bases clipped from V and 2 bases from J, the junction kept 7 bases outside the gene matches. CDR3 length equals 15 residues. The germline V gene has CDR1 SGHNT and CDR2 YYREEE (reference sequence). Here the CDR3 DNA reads TGTGCCAGCAGATCCGGGACAGGAGCCACAGATACGCAGTATTTT. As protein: CASRSGTGATDTQYF.